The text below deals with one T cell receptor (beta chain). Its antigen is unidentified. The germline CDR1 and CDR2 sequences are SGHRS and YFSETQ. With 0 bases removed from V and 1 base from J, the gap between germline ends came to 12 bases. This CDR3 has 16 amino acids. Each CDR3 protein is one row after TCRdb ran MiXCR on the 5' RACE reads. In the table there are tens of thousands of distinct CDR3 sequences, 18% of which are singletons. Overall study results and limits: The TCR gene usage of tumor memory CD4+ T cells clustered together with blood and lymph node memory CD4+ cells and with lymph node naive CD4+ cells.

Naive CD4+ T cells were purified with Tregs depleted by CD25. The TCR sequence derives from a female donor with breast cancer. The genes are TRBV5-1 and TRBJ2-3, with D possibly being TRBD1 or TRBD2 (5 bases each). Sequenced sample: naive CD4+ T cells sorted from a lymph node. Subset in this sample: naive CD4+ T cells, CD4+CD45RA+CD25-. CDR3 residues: CASSLGGTWGTDTQYF. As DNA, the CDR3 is TGCGCCAGCAGCTTGGGTGGGACCTGGGGCACAGATACGCAGTATTTT.